In this sample, the clone carrying this TCR beta chain turned up many times. Its antigen remains unknown. Germline loops: CDR1 SEHNR, CDR2 FQNEAQ (reference sequence). This CDR3 has 15 residues. V was clipped by 5 bases and J by 0 bases, with 13 bases between them. MiXCR was run by TCRdb on the RT-PCR reads, yielding one entry per CDR3 protein. The repertoire holds roughly 700,000 distinct CDR3 sequences, with 14% as singletons. These data are taken from a study of response to subunit inactivated influenza vaccine. General study results and limits: Authors proposed each seasonal influenza vaccination draws in few new T cells.

This specimen was PBMCs from blood, taken 14 days before vaccination. The receptor was isolated from a man aged 45-65 years who received an inactivated influenza vaccine. The chain has TRBV7-9 and TRBJ2-5; the D gene could be TRBD1 or TRBD2 (5 bases each). CDR3 loop: CASSHGTDNQETQYF. The CDR3 DNA reads as TGTGCCAGCAGCCACGGGACCGACAACCAAGAGACCCAGTACTTC.